This T cell receptor (beta chain) was sequenced in a study of human T cells and chemical hapten exposure. On the study more broadly: Affected patients, primarily female, had alopecia areata, totalis or universalis.

On this clonotype itself: Its specificity is unknown.

Specified time point: patch test 1, 2 weeks after DPC sensitization. Treatment: therapeutic diphenylcyclopropenone sensitization with weekly scalp DPC. Individual cDNA molecules had unique molecular identifiers attached to them by the library. One entry per CDR3 protein, called by TCRdb with MiXCR from the RACE reads. The profile shows 79,000 or so distinct CDR3 sequences, over 9% of them singletons. Points from the study as a whole: Expanded TCRs produced significantly more large CDR3 similarity clusters than controls did. With alopecia, donors may have immune responses unlike healthy people's.

The receptor's source is a woman in her fifties or sixties with alopecia areata. Some clones in this sample may be carry-over from other donors' samples. This specimen was whole blood, taken in connection with sensitization to the hapten diphenylcyclopropenone (DPC).

CDR3 in DNA: TGTGCCAGCAGCGCCCACAGGGTTGGCACAGATACGCAGTATTTT. Residues: CASSAHRVGTDTQYF. The chain carries TRBV7-6 and TRBJ2-3; tentative D call: TRBD1 (6 bases). The V and J ends lost 5 bases and 1 base respectively, with 13 bases between them. The CDR3 spans 15 residues. CDR1 and CDR2 from the germline V gene are SGHVS and FNYEAQ. Supplemented by reference TRBV7-6 and TRBJ2-3, the full variable domain reads GAGVSQSPRYKVTKRGQDVALRCDPISGHVSLYWYRQALGQGPEFLTYFNYEAQQDKSGLPNDRFSAERPEGSISTLTIQRTEQRDSAMYRCASSAHRVGTDTQYFGPGTRLTVL.